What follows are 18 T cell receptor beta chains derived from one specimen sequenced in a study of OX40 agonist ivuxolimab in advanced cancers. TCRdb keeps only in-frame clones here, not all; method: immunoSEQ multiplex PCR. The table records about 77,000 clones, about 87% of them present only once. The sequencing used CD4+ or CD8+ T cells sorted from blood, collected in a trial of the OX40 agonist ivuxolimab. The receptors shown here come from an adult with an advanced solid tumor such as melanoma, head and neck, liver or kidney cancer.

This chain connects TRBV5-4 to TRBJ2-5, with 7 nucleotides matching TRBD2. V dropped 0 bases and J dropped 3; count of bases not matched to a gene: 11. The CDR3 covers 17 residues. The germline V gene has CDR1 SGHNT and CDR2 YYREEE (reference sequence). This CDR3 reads CASSLAFIGGRKETQYF. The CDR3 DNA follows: TGTGCCAGCAGCTTGGCCTTTATCGGCGGGAGAAAAGAGACCCAGTACTTC. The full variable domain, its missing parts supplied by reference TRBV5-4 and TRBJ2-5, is ETGVTQSPTHLIKTRGQQVTLRCSSQSGHNTVSWYQQALGQGPQFIFQYYREEENGRGNFPPRFSGLQFPNYSSELNVNALELDDSALYLCASSLAFIGGRKETQYFGPGTRLLVL.

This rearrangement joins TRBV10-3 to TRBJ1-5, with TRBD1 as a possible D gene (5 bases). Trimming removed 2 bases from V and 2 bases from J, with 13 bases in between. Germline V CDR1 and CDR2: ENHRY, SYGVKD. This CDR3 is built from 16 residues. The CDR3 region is CAISEGGGIGNQPQHF. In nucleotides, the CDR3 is TGTGCCATCAGTGAGGGCGGGGGTATCGGCAATCAGCCCCAGCATTTT.

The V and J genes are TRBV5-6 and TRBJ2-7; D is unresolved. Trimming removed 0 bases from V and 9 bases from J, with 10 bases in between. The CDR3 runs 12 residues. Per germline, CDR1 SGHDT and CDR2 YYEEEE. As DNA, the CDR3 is TGTGCCAGCAGCTTGGGGCCGCTTGGGCAGTACTTC. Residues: CASSLGPLGQYF.

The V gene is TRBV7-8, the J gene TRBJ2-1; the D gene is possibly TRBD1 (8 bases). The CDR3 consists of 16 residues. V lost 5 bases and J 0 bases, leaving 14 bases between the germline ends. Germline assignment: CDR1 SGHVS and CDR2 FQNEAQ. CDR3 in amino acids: CASSPGGGSSYNEQFF. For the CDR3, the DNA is TGTGCCAGCAGCCCAGGGGGCGGGAGCTCCTACAATGAGCAGTTCTTC.

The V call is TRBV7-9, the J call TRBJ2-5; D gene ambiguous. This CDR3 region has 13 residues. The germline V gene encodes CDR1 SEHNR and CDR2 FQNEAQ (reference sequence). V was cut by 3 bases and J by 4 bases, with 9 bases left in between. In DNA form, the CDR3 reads TGTGCCAGCAGCTTGATGTTTCCAGAGACCCAGTACTTC. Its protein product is CASSLMFPETQYF.

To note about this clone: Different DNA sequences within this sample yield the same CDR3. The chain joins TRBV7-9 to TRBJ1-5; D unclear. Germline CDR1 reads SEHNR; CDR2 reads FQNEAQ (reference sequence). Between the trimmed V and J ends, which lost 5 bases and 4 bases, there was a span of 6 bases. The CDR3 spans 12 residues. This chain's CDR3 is CASSLGNQPQHF. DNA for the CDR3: TGTGCCAGCAGCCTAGGGAATCAGCCCCAGCATTTT. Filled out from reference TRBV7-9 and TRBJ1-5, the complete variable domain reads DTGVSQNPRHKITKRGQNVTFRCDPISEHNRLYWYRQTLGQGPEFLTYFQNEAQLEKSRLLSDRFSAERPKGSFSTLEIQRTEQGDSAMYLCASSLGNQPQHFGDGTRLSIL.

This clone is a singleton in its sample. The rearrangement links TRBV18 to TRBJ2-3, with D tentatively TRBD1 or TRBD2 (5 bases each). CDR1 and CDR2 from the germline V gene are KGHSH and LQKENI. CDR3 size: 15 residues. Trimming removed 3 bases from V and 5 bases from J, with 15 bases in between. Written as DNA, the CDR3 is TGTGCCAGCTCACCGGTCCCGGGGCTCAAAGATACGCAGTATTTT. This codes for CASSPVPGLKDTQYF.

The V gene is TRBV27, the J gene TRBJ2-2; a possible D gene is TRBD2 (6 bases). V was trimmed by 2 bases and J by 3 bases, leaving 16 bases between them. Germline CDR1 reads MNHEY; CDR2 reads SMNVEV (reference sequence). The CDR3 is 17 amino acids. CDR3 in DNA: TGTGCCAGCAGTTTAACCTACTTGACGGGGGACACCGGGGAGCTGTTTTTT. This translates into CASSLTYLTGDTGELFF.

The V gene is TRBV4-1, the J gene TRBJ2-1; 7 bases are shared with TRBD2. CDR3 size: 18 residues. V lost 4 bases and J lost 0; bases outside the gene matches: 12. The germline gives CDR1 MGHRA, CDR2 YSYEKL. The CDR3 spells CASSRVLGERGSYNEQFF. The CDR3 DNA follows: TGCGCCAGCAGCCGCGTATTGGGGGAGCGGGGCTCCTACAATGAGCAGTTCTTC.

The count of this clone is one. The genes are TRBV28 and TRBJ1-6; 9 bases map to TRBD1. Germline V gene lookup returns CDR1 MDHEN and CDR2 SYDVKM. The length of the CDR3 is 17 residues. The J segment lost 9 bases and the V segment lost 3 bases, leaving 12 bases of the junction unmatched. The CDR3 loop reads CASSFTLGTGFTSPLHF. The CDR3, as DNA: TGTGCCAGCAGTTTTACACTCGGGACAGGGTTTACTTCACCCCTCCACTTT.

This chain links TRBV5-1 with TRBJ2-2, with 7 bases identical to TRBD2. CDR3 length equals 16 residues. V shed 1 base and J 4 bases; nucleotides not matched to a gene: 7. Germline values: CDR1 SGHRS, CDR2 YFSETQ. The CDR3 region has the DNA TGCGCCAGCAGCTTGTTGGTGGGAGGGAGCACCGGGGAGCTGTTTTTT. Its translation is CASSLLVGGSTGELFF.

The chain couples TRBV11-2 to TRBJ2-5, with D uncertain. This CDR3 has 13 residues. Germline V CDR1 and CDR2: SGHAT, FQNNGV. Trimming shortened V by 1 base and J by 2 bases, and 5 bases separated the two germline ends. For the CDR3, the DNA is TGTGCCAGCAGCTTAGGGCGGCAAGAGACCCAGTACTTC. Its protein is CASSLGRQETQYF.

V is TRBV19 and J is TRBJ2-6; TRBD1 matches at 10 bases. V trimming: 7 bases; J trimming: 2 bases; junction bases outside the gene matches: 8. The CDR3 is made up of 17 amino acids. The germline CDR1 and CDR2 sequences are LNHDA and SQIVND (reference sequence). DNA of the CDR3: TGTGCCAGTAATCCGGGACAGGGGTCGGCTGGGGCCAACGTCCTGACTTTC. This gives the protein CASNPGQGSAGANVLTF.

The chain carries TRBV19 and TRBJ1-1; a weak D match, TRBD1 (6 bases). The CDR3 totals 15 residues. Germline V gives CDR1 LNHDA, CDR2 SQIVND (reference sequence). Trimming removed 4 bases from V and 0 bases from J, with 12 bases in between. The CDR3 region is CASSTPNRVNTEAFF. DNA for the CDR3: TGTGCCAGTAGTACACCGAACAGGGTGAACACTGAAGCTTTCTTT.

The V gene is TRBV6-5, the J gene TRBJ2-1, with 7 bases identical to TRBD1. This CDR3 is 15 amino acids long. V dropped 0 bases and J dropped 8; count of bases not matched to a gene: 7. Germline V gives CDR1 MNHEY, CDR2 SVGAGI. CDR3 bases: TGTGCCAGCAGTTACTCGATACAGGGGATCCATGAGCAGTTCTTC. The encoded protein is CASSYSIQGIHEQFF.

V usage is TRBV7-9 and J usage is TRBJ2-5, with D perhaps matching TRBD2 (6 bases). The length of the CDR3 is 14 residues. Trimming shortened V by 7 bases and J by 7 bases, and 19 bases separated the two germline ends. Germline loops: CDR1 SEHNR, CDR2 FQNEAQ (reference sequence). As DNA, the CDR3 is TGTGCCAGCACCCAAGGGGACGGGAGACGGACCCAGTACTTC. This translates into CASTQGDGRRTQYF.

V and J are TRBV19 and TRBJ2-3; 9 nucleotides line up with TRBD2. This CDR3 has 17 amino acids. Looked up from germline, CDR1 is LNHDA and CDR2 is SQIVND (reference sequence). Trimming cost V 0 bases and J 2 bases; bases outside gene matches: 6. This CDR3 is CASSIDAVAGATDTQYF. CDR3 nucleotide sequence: TGTGCCAGTAGTATAGACGCCGTAGCGGGGGCCACAGATACGCAGTATTTT.

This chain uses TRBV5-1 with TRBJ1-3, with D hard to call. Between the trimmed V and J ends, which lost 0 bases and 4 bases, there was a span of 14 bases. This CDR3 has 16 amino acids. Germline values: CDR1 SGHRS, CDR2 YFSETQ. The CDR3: CASSLGAWKGGNTIYF. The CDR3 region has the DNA TGCGCCAGCAGCTTGGGGGCATGGAAAGGAGGAAACACCATATATTTT.